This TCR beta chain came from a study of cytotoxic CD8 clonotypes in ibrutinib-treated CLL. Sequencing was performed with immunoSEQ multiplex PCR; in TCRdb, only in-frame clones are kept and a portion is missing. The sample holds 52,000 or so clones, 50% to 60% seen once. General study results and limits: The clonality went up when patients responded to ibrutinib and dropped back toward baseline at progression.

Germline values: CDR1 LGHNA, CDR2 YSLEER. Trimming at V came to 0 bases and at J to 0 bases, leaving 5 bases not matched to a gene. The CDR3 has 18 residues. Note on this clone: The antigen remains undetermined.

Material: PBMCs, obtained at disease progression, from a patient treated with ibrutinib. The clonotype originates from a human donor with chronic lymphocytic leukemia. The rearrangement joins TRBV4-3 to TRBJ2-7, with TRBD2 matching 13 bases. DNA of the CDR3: TGCGCCAGCAGCCAAGAAGGACTAGCGGGGGAGAGCTCCTACGAGCAGTACTTC. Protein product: CASSQEGLAGESSYEQYF.